Presented here are 24 T cell receptor beta chains from one specimen sequenced in a study of tumor-infiltrating lymphocytes in primary liver carcinoma. Germline DNA was extracted alongside blood RNA, which was obtained from unsorted whole blood. The input was approximately 500 ng total RNA; TCR beta cDNA was made from it with a constant-region primer. Investigators got TCR beta libraries out of three nested multiplex PCR rounds, done with slightly modified ARM-PCR. Rounds one and two of PCR, each of about 10 cycles, were primed with TRBV1-TRBV30 forward primers and a C-beta reverse primer. TCRdb analysed the multiplex PCR reads with MiXCR anew, one entry per CDR3 protein. The sample has approximately 310,000 distinct CDR3 sequences; 55% to 65% are singletons. The sample consisted of peripheral blood. Receptors originate from a man between 35 and 55 years old with primary liver carcinoma and hepatitis B virus infection.

As concerns this clonotype: A much more abundant neighbour one base away suggests this may be a read error. V is TRBV6-5 and J is TRBJ1-1; the D gene is possibly TRBD1 (5 bases). CDR1 MNHEY and CDR2 SVGAGI come from the germline V gene. This CDR3 comprises 15 residues. CDR3 in DNA: TGTGCCAGCGGTTACTCGAAATTAGGGGTAACTGAAGCTTTCTTT. Its protein is CASGYSKLGVTEAFF.

As for this clonotype: A much larger clonotype is one base distant, so this may be a read error. The CDR3 does not end in the conserved phenylalanine or tryptophan, so this is likely a read error. This chain joins TRBV29-1 and TRBJ2-7; TRBD1 matches at 9 bases. Germline values: CDR1 SQVTM, CDR2 ANQGSEA. With V trimmed by 7 bases and J by 7 bases, 8 bases remained unmatched. This CDR3 has 12 residues. CDR3 DNA: TGCAGCGGGGGACAGGGAGTAGGGGAGCAGTACTAC. Its protein is CSGGQGVGEQYY.

This clonotype was observed a few times. One base away lies a much larger clone, so this may be a sequencing read error. The chain links TRBV6-5 to TRBJ1-3; no definite D call. CDR3 length equals 14 residues. Trimming took 6 bases from V and 1 from J, leaving 10 bases between them. CDR1 is MNHEY, CDR2 SVGAGI, per germline. CDR3 residues: CASRLIGSGNTIYF. DNA of the CDR3: TGTGCCAGCAGGCTGATAGGGTCTGGAAACACCATATATTTT.

In the case of this clonotype: A single base separates this from a much larger clone, so it may be a read error. The rearrangement links TRBV5-1 to TRBJ1-3; TRBD1 matches at 9 bases. Looked up from germline, CDR1 is SGHRS and CDR2 is YFSETQ. The CDR3 consists of 14 residues. V was pared by 4 bases and J by 3 bases, with 2 bases of the junction left unmatched. Here the CDR3 reads CASSTDRGGNTIYF. The CDR3 coding sequence is TGCGCCAGCAGCACGGACAGGGGTGGAAACACCATATATTTT.

This chain joins TRBV6-1 and TRBJ1-2; 7 positions agree with TRBD1. Germline V gives CDR1 MNHNS, CDR2 SASEGT. The CDR3 has 15 amino acids. V lost 5 bases to trimming and J lost 4 bases; unmatched junction nucleotides: 10. The CDR3 loop is CASSHDRERIYGYTF. In DNA form, the CDR3 reads TGTGCCAGCAGTCACGACAGGGAGCGCATCTATGGCTACACCTTC.

This chain links TRBV7-9 with TRBJ2-1; weak D call: TRBD2 (6 bases). The V end lost 1 base, the J end lost 2 bases, and 15 bases lay between the germline ends. The CDR3 has 17 residues. CDR1 and CDR2 (germline): SEHNR, FQNEAQ (reference sequence). The CDR3 coding sequence is TGTGCCAGCAGCTTAGTTAGTTTAGCGGCGGCCTACAATGAGCAGTTCTTC. This sequence encodes CASSLVSLAAAYNEQFF.

The J gene is TRBJ2-1, the V gene TRBV6-1; weak D call: TRBD1 (6 bases). The CDR3 length is 15 residues. Per the germline V gene, CDR1 is MNHNS and CDR2 is SASEGT. V was pared by 7 bases and J by 0 bases, with 13 bases between. The CDR3 sequence: CASNATGSSYNEQFF. For the CDR3, the DNA is TGTGCCAGCAATGCTACAGGGAGCTCCTACAATGAGCAGTTCTTC.

This clonotype was observed at least ten times. The rearrangement joins TRBV11-2 to TRBJ2-5, with TRBD2 matching 8 bases. CDR3 size: 15 residues. V shed 3 bases, J shed 4 bases, and the junction held 7 bases outside the gene matches. CDR1 and CDR2 (germline): SGHAT, FQNNGV. The CDR3 loop reads CASSFNAGGVETQYF. The CDR3 DNA reads TGTGCCAGCAGCTTTAATGCGGGAGGCGTAGAGACCCAGTACTTC.

Notes on this clonotype: A much larger clone lies a single base off, so this may be a read error. The chain employs TRBV12-3 or TRBV12-4 and TRBJ2-2, with no clear D. This CDR3 region has 12 residues. The V and J ends lost 7 bases and 2 bases respectively, with 5 bases between them. DNA for the CDR3: TGTGCCAGCAAGCTTAACACCGGGGAGCTGTTTTTT. Protein sequence: CASKLNTGELFF.

A word on this clonotype: One junction end does not reproduce the germline sequence, and a read error may be involved. The chain links TRBV28 to TRBJ1-1; D call uncertain. This CDR3 contains 11 residues. Germline V gene lookup returns CDR1 MDHEN and CDR2 SYDVKM. CDR3 bases: TGTGCCAGCAGGTCGGTGGTTTGGGCTCTCTTT. This encodes CASRSVVWALF. Variable domain in full (rest from reference TRBV28 and TRBJ1-1): DVKVTQSSRYLVKRTGEKVFLECVQDMDHENMFWYRQDPGLGLRLIYFSYDVKMKEKGDIPEGYSVSREKKERFSLILESASTNQTSMYLCASRSVVWALFGQGTRLTVV.

Details on this clonotype: Sequence at one end of the junction differs from germline and may be a read error. V and J are TRBV11-1 and TRBJ2-2, with D possibly being TRBD2 (5 bases). In germline, CDR1 is SGHAT, CDR2 FQDESV (reference sequence). The CDR3 extends over 15 amino acids. For the CDR3, the DNA is TGTGCCAGCAGCGGGAGTCCATCGAACACCGGGGAGCTGCTTTTT. This encodes CASSGSPSNTGELLF.

Turning to this clonotype: The junction shows a germline mismatch at one end, possibly a read error. V usage is TRBV14 and J usage is TRBJ1-3, with D possibly being TRBD1 (6 bases). The CDR3 extends over 14 amino acids. The germline gives CDR1 SGHDN, CDR2 FVKESK. The CDR3 DNA sequence: TGTGTCAGCAGCCCCCACAGGGCCGGAAACACCATATATTTT. Translation: CVSSPHRAGNTIYF.

The genes are TRBV30 and TRBJ1-5; D might be TRBD1 (5 bases). This CDR3 contains 14 residues. The V end lost 7 bases, the J end lost 4 bases, and 17 bases lay between the germline ends. Germline V gene lookup returns CDR1 GTSNPN and CDR2 SVGIG (reference sequence). The CDR3 sequence is CAFGTGLGNQPQHF. The CDR3 coding sequence is TGTGCCTTTGGGACGGGGCTTGGGAATCAGCCCCAGCATTTT. Together with reference TRBV30 and TRBJ1-5, the CDR3 gives the full variable domain: SQTIHQWPATLVQPVGSPLSLECTVEGTSNPNLYWYRQAAGRGLQLLFYSVGIGQISSEVPQNLSASRPQDRQFILSSKKLLLSDSGFYLCAFGTGLGNQPQHFGDGTRLSIL.

The chain combines TRBV4-1 with TRBJ2-3; D ambiguous. CDR3 length equals 13 residues. Germline CDR1 reads MGHRA; CDR2 reads YSYEKL. Trimming left V 0 bases short and J 3 bases short, with 4 bases between. CDR3: CASSQDGTDTQYF. Written as DNA, the CDR3 is TGCGCCAGCAGCCAAGATGGTACAGATACGCAGTATTTT.

A remark on this clonotype: The DNA is left out, because the CDR3 cannot be placed on it with certainty; the CDR3 is given as TCRdb lists it. The chain links TRBV29-1 to TRBJ2-2. The CDR3 has 12 residues if both end residues are counted. CDR1 is SQVTM and CDR2 is ANQGSEA in the germline V gene. The CDR3 loop reads CSVADGSGEPFF.

A word on this clonotype: Given a much more abundant clone one base away, this may be a read error. The rearrangement links TRBV12-3 or TRBV12-4 to TRBJ2-5; unclear D gene. This CDR3 has 12 residues. CDR3 sequence: CAGSPEVGTQYF. CDR3 bases: TGTGCCGGCAGTCCCGAGGTCGGGACCCAGTACTTC.

The chain joins TRBV7-9 to TRBJ1-1; 9 bases agree with TRBD1. The CDR3 spans 16 residues. The junction had 8 bases not matched to a gene; V was cut back by 1 base and J by 5 bases. Germline assignment: CDR1 SEHNR and CDR2 FQNEAQ (reference sequence). The CDR3 loop reads CASSLGPGQGRTEAFF. CDR3 in DNA: TGTGCCAGCAGCTTAGGCCCGGGACAGGGAAGGACTGAAGCTTTCTTT.

As for this clonotype: A much more abundant neighbour one base away suggests this may be a read error. The CDR3 nucleotides are TGTGCCAGCAATTTCCCACCCGGAGACCGTCGGGCAGTAGGCTCCTACGAGCGGTACTTC. This sequence encodes CASNFPPGDRRAVGSYERYF. This chain joins TRBV6-2 or TRBV6-3 and TRBJ2-7; D not resolved. The CDR3 length is 20 residues. CDR1 and CDR2 from the germline V gene are MNHEY and SVGEGT.

About this clonotype: Its ends do not fully match the called genes, so a read error is possible. This chain joins TRBV6-2 or TRBV6-3 and TRBJ2-1; D may be TRBD2 (6 bases). Germline CDR1 MNHEY, CDR2 SVGEGT. The CDR3 runs 16 residues. This CDR3 is CASSQRASRTYNEQFF. The CDR3 DNA follows: TGTGCCAGCAGTCAGCGGGCTAGCCGAACCTATAATGAGCAGTTCTTC.

With regard to this clonotype: This may be a read error: a much more frequent sequence differs by one nucleotide. The chain uses TRBV29-1 and TRBJ2-5, with 9 bases that match TRBD2. Germline-derived CDR1 and CDR2 are SQVTM and ANQGSEA. V lost 7 bases and J lost 7; bases outside the gene matches: 13. The CDR3 extends over 14 amino acids. CDR3: CSATDGLARRTQYF. CDR3 bases: TGCAGCGCTACCGACGGACTAGCGAGGCGGACCCAGTACTTC.

This chain connects TRBV10-3 to TRBJ1-2, with TRBD1 as a possible D gene (6 bases). Trimming removed 2 bases from V and 4 bases from J, with 17 bases in between. Germline CDR1 is ENHRY and CDR2 is SYGVKD. CDR3 length equals 16 residues. CDR3 sequence (DNA): TGTGCCATCAGTGAGGGACAGTCCTCTTCCGGCTATGGCTACACCTTC. Translated, it gives CAISEGQSSSGYGYTF.

Details on this clonotype: At one boundary the junction diverges from the germline segment, which might be a read error. The rearrangement joins TRBV6-5 to TRBJ2-7; D may be TRBD2 (6 bases). Germline-derived CDR1 and CDR2 are MNHEY and SVGAGI. This CDR3 comprises 13 residues. CDR3 in DNA: TGTGCCAGAAGGAGGGACCGAGCCTACGAGCAGTGCTTC. Translation: CARRRDRAYEQCF.

Remarks on this clonotype: A much larger clone differs from this one at a single base, so this may be a read error. The V call is TRBV6-6, the J call TRBJ1-2, with D possibly matching TRBD1 (5 bases). V shed 8 bases and J shed 8 bases, with 9 bases lying between them. The length of the CDR3 is 10 residues. Looked up from germline, CDR1 is MNHNY and CDR2 is SVGAGI (reference sequence). The CDR3 reads CASRGGGYTF. CDR3 coding DNA: TGTGCCAGCCGGGGGGGAGGCTACACCTTC.

As concerns this clonotype: At one of its ends the junction is not consistent with the germline gene, which may arise from a read error. This chain connects TRBV6-5 to TRBJ2-7; the D is unclear. The CDR3 spans 13 residues. Germline CDR1 is MNHEY and CDR2 is SVGAGI. In nucleotides, the CDR3 is TGCGCCAACAGTTACGTCGGCAAATCCGAGCAGTACTTC. Amino acid sequence: CANSYVGKSEQYF.